This T cell receptor beta chain derives from a study of shared clonotypes between healthy human individuals. Whole-study results and caveats: Sampling covered nothing but blood. Tissue TCR repertoires likely differ from those found in blood. Clonotype sharing across donors was expected to vary with sequencing depth.

Only in-frame clones appear in the TCRdb table, and some are missing; sequencing was by immunoSEQ multiplex PCR. The sample yields 2 million to 2.5 million clones, 93% seen once. CDR1 and CDR2 from the germline V gene are SGHTA and FQGNSA. The CDR3 has 17 amino acids. On this clone: The target antigen is unknown.

This clonotype originated in a man aged 18 to 29 in good health. Some clones in this sample may be carry-over from other donors' samples. The chain links TRBV7-2 to TRBJ2-5; 9 nucleotides match TRBD2. The J call may not be correct, given that the DNA end is closer to TRBJ2-7. Input material: naive CD4+ T cells from PBMCs. Sample subset: CD45RA+ positively selected. Here the CDR3 reads CASSLARLAEIPYEQYF. The CDR3 DNA sequence: TGTGCCAGCAGCTTAGCCAGACTAGCGGAGATCCCCTACGAGCAGTACTTC.